This entry is about one TCR beta chain. The target antigen is unknown. The sample belongs to a study of neurological immune-mediated disorders. Study information: Secondary progressive cases numbered 3 among the 35 or so multiple sclerosis patients, while the other 31 were relapsing-remitting.

With 10-nucleotide random UMIs included, cDNA was synthesized by 5'RACE. TCRdb re-called the 5' RACE reads through MiXCR, storing one row per CDR3 protein. This table has around 70,000 distinct CDR3 sequences, 4% to 6% appearing once. General study results and limits: None of the CDR3 amino acid sequences in expanded clones turned up in more than one subject, which points to private repertoires in all groups.

The germline V gene has CDR1 SGHDT and CDR2 YYEEEE. V was pared by 4 bases and J by 8 bases, with 11 bases of the junction left unmatched. This CDR3 has 15 amino acids. V is TRBV5-6 and J is TRBJ2-4; the match to TRBD2 covers 8 bases. This TCR derives from a woman aged 25 to 45 with multiple sclerosis. The sample taken for sequencing was PBMCs. DNA for the CDR3: TGTGCCAGCAGCCCGGTAGCGGGGCCAGGACACATTCAGTACTTC. It encodes CASSPVAGPGHIQYF.